Listed here are 19 T cell receptor beta chains from one sample, sequenced in a study of vaccination and CD4 T cells after COVID-19. Treatment denoted: roughly 11-day PBMC culture with coronavirus spike peptide pools or control peptides (ViraFEST assay). Harvesting of the unexposed donor's CD4+ T cells predated the COVID-19 pandemic (2011-2018). No antigen is known for these receptors. Cultured CD4+ T-cell DNA underwent Oncomine TCR Beta short-read sequencing. Genomic DNA extraction was carried out from cultured CD4+ T cells. TCRdb redid the calling of the PCR reads with MiXCR, one entry per CDR3 protein. The sample holds roughly 11,000 distinct CDR3 sequences, around 37% seen once. The sequenced sample consisted of CD4+ T cells from blood, cultured in vitro. Source of these receptors: a human donor in good health.

The J gene is TRBJ2-6, the V gene TRBV28, with D possibly TRBD2 on 5 matching bases. Per the germline V gene, CDR1 is MDHEN and CDR2 is SYDVKM. Trimming took 4 bases from V and 2 from J, leaving 12 bases between them. This CDR3 is built from 16 residues. CDR3 protein: CASSSPAGTGANVLTF. For the CDR3, the DNA is TGTGCCAGCAGTTCGCCCGCCGGGACTGGGGCCAACGTCCTGACTTTC.

The rearrangement uses TRBV7-2 and TRBJ2-1; D not resolved. Germline loops: CDR1 SGHTA, CDR2 FQGNSA. The V and J ends lost 0 bases and 0 bases respectively, with 6 bases between them. The CDR3 has 15 amino acids. DNA of the CDR3: TGTGCCAGCAGCTTAGCGTTGAGCTCCTACAATGAGCAGTTCTTC. Translation gives CASSLALSSYNEQFF.

J is TRBJ1-6 and V is TRBV10-3; a weak D match, TRBD1 (6 bases). The length of the CDR3 is 14 residues. Deletions cut 0 bases from V and 8 bases from J, with 8 bases between. Per the germline V gene, CDR1 is ENHRY and CDR2 is SYGVKD. In DNA, the CDR3 is TGTGCCATCAGTGAGTCGGACAGAGATTCACCCCTCCACTTT. This sequence encodes CAISESDRDSPLHF.

The chain carries TRBV10-3 and TRBJ2-1; 9 nucleotides match TRBD1. Unmatched junction bases numbered 6, after V lost 7 bases and J lost 2 bases. The CDR3 is made up of 15 amino acids. The germline CDR1 and CDR2 sequences are ENHRY and SYGVKD. The CDR3 DNA reads as TGTGCCATCAAGCCTGGGGACAGGGCCTACAATGAGCAGTTCTTC. It codes for CAIKPGDRAYNEQFF.

The rearrangement uses TRBV3-1 and TRBJ2-1, with a tentative D call TRBD2 (6 bases). The J call may be mistaken, given a closer DNA end match to TRBJ2-7. Germline V gene sequence: CDR1 LGHDT, CDR2 YNNKEL (reference sequence). The CDR3 is made up of 16 amino acids. CDR3 DNA: TGTGCCAGCAGCCAAGATCGATGGGGGGAGGCCTACGAGCAGTACTTC. Residues: CASSQDRWGEAYEQYF.

The chain has TRBV7-6 and TRBJ1-3, with TRBD1 as a possible D gene (6 bases). CDR3 length: 15 residues. CDR1 SGHVS and CDR2 FNYEAQ come from the germline V gene. Trimming stripped 3 bases from V and 0 bases from J, with 9 bases between. CDR3 sequence: CASSFGQSSGNTIYF. The CDR3 nucleotides are TGTGCCAGCAGCTTCGGACAGAGCTCTGGAAACACCATATATTTT. Together with reference TRBV7-6 and TRBJ1-3, the CDR3 gives the full variable domain: GAGVSQSPRYKVTKRGQDVALRCDPISGHVSLYWYRQALGQGPEFLTYFNYEAQQDKSGLPNDRFSAERPEGSISTLTIQRTEQRDSAMYRCASSFGQSSGNTIYFGEGSWLTVV.

The CDR3 reads CASSMRGAKNIQYF. Written as DNA, the CDR3 is TGTGCCAGTAGTATGAGGGGGGCCAAAAACATTCAGTACTTC. V usage is TRBV19 and J usage is TRBJ2-4; possibly TRBD1 for D (6 bases). V lost 3 bases to trimming and J lost 1 base, with 7 bases between them. The germline V gene encodes CDR1 LNHDA and CDR2 SQIVND (reference sequence). CDR3 length: 14 residues.

The sample holds one count of this clonotype. The rearrangement uses TRBV28 and TRBJ1-3; D gene uncertain. With 3 bases removed from V and 6 bases from J, the gap between germline ends came to 6 bases. Germline V gene data show CDR1 as MDHEN and CDR2 as SYDVKM. This CDR3 comprises 12 residues. CDR3 nucleotide sequence: TGTGCCAGCAGTTTTCAAGAAAACACCATATATTTT. It specifies CASSFQENTIYF.

On this clonotype itself: An end of the junction does not agree with germline; a read error may underlie this. The chain uses TRBV7-2 and TRBJ1-5; TRBD1 might be the D (6 bases). The length of the CDR3 is 16 residues. Germline-derived CDR1 and CDR2 are SGHTA and FQGNSA. CDR3 amino acids: CAISLWGQGLNQPQHF. In DNA form, the CDR3 reads TGTGCCATCAGCTTATGGGGGCAAGGTCTCAATCAGCCCCAGCATTTT.

The rearrangement links TRBV20-1 to TRBJ1-2; D call uncertain. CDR1 and CDR2 (germline): DFQATT, SNEGSKA (reference sequence). The CDR3 runs to 16 residues. Trimming took 6 bases from V and 5 from J, leaving 25 bases between them. The CDR3 sequence: CSATFRVVELGYGYTF. In DNA form, the CDR3 reads TGCAGTGCCACCTTCCGGGTTGTTGAACTAGGGTATGGCTACACCTTC.

The chain carries TRBV7-8 and TRBJ2-3, with unresolved D. Trimming took 3 bases from V and 0 from J, leaving 4 bases between them. The germline V gene encodes CDR1 SGHVS and CDR2 FQNEAQ. The CDR3 is 13 residues long. The CDR3 coding sequence is TGTGCCAGCAGCTTGGCGAGCACAGATACGCAGTATTTT. Translating it yields CASSLASTDTQYF.

This clonotype was observed a handful of times. The chain couples TRBV27 to TRBJ2-5; 7 bases fit TRBD2. CDR1 and CDR2 from the germline V gene are MNHEY and SMNVEV (reference sequence). Unmatched junction bases numbered 1, after V lost 0 bases and J lost 0 bases. The CDR3 runs 15 residues. The CDR3 nucleotides read TGTGCCAGCAGTTTATCAGGGAGGGACCAAGAGACCCAGTACTTC. Translated: CASSLSGRDQETQYF.

The V gene is TRBV6-2 or TRBV6-3, the J gene TRBJ2-1; 11 positions match TRBD2. J was trimmed by 5 bases and V by 6 bases; bases with no gene match: 6. The V gene's germline CDR1 is MNHEY and CDR2 SVGEGT. The CDR3 is made up of 15 amino acids. CDR3 region: CASRTGLADNNEQFF. CDR3 coding DNA: TGTGCCAGCAGGACGGGACTAGCGGATAACAATGAGCAGTTCTTC.

The rearrangement joins TRBV25-1 to TRBJ2-2; TRBD2 is a possible D gene (5 bases). Germline values: CDR1 MGHDK, CDR2 SYGVNS. Deletions cut 3 bases from V and 4 bases from J, with 15 bases between. The CDR3 runs to 16 residues. The CDR3 coding sequence is TGTGCCAGCAGTGATCTGGGCAAGGGAGCCACCGGGGAGCTGTTTTTT. Translation: CASSDLGKGATGELFF.

The chain links TRBV6-5 to TRBJ2-3; D remains ambiguous. V was shortened by 2 bases and J by 1 base, with 7 bases between the two germline ends. The germline CDR1 and CDR2 sequences are MNHEY and SVGAGI. This CDR3 is 14 amino acids long. CDR3 bases: TGTGCCAGCAGTTACGCGTGGGGCACAGATACGCAGTATTTT. This translates into CASSYAWGTDTQYF.

CDR3 DNA: TGCAGTGCAGGGGGCCAGGGAAATGAGCAGTTCTTC. It translates to CSAGGQGNEQFF. The chain recombines TRBV20-1 with TRBJ2-1; 7 bases match TRBD1. This CDR3 region has 12 residues. Germline values: CDR1 DFQATT, CDR2 SNEGSKA (reference sequence). The V gene end was trimmed by 6 bases and the J gene end by 7 bases; junction bases not matched to a gene: 6.

The rearrangement joins TRBV24-1 to TRBJ2-1; no clear D gene. The CDR3 is made up of 11 amino acids. Trimming removed 2 bases at V and 9 bases at J, with 4 bases between. Germline CDR1 is KGHDR and CDR2 is SFDVKD. CDR3 sequence (DNA): TGTGCCACCAGTGATTCCGGTGAGCAGTTCTTC. Protein: CATSDSGEQFF.

In this sample, this clonotype turned up a few times. The rearrangement uses TRBV7-2 and TRBJ1-2; TRBD1 is a possible D gene (5 bases). This CDR3 has 13 amino acids. Germline CDR1 and CDR2: SGHTA and FQGNSA. Trimming removed 1 base from V and 4 bases from J, with 7 bases in between. The CDR3 loop reads CASSLGGGYGYTF. CDR3 nucleotides: TGTGCCAGCAGCTTAGGTGGGGGCTATGGCTACACCTTC.

This clonotype has more than one count but fewer than ten. The V gene is TRBV7-2, the J gene TRBJ1-2; no reliable D call. The germline CDR1 and CDR2 sequences are SGHTA and FQGNSA. This CDR3 spans 12 amino acids. Trimming removed 2 bases from V and 5 bases from J, with 6 bases in between. CDR3 in amino acids: CASSLPGYGYTF. The CDR3 bases are TGTGCCAGCAGCTTACCGGGGTATGGCTACACCTTC.